This passage covers 10 T cell receptor beta chains from one sample sequenced in a study of blood T cell repertoires in COVID-19. Using immunoSEQ multiplex PCR, the repertoire was profiled, and TCRdb retains in-frame clones only, with some absent. Counted here are about 390,000 clones, about 83% occurring once; the ten biggest clones make up around 9.3%. Sequencing was performed on PBMCs or T cells enriched from blood (not recorded which). The receptors derive from a woman aged 50 to 60 who had recovered from COVID-19.

The rearrangement links TRBV23-1 to TRBJ1-5; 8 bases map to TRBD1. TRBV23-1 is assigned to the ORF class and has an uncertain function. J lost 0 bases, V lost 9 bases, and 10 bases had no gene match. The CDR3 covers 16 residues. The CDR3 loop is CARTGQEIYSNQPQHF. CDR3 in DNA: TGCGCCAGAACGGGACAGGAGATCTATAGCAATCAGCCCCAGCATTTT.

The chain has TRBV29-1 and TRBJ1-2, with D unresolved. V shed 1 base and J shed 6 bases, with 12 bases lying between them. Germline V gene sequence: CDR1 SQVTM, CDR2 ANQGSEA. The CDR3 is 13 amino acids. CDR3 nucleotide sequence: TGCAGCGTTGAAGGCAAGGGAGTGGATGGCTACACCTTC. This translates into CSVEGKGVDGYTF.

V gene TRBV18 combines with J gene TRBJ1-6; D unresolved. Per germline, CDR1 KGHSH and CDR2 LQKENI. The CDR3 is made up of 15 amino acids. V shed 6 bases and J shed 6 bases, with 15 bases lying between them. CDR3 amino acids: CASSPESGPNSPLHF. The CDR3 DNA follows: TGTGCCAGCTCGCCCGAATCTGGGCCTAATTCACCCCTCCACTTT.

The V gene is TRBV27, the J gene TRBJ2-7; the D gene is possibly TRBD1 (6 bases). Germline CDR1 reads MNHEY; CDR2 reads SMNVEV (reference sequence). CDR3 size: 14 residues. The V end lost 6 bases, the J end lost 6 bases, and 18 bases lay between the germline ends. CDR3 region: CASSPLGRGPEQYF. CDR3 nucleotide sequence: TGTGCCAGCAGCCCCTTGGGCAGGGGCCCCGAGCAGTACTTC.

The DNA of the CDR3 is TGTCCGGGGGTTGAGCAGTTCTTC. It encodes CPGVEQFF. This rearrangement joins TRBV30 to TRBJ2-1; TRBD2 is a possible D gene (6 bases). The CDR3 runs 8 residues. Per germline, CDR1 GTSNPN and CDR2 SVGIG (reference sequence).

The chain couples TRBV18 to TRBJ1-5; TRBD1 is a possible D gene (5 bases). V gave up 0 bases and J gave up 5 bases, with 14 bases separating them. CDR3 size: 16 residues. Germline-derived CDR1 and CDR2 are KGHSH and LQKENI. In nucleotides, the CDR3 is TGTGCCAGCTCACCACCGGGGCCGAAGGGGTATCAGCCCCAGCATTTT. Translation gives CASSPPGPKGYQPQHF.

This sequence joins TRBV7-8 and TRBJ1-4, with D uncertain. The CDR3 contains 13 residues. The V gene's germline CDR1 is SGHVS and CDR2 FQNEAQ. Deletions cut 5 bases from V and 7 bases from J, with 11 bases between. This CDR3 is CASSRGVSEKLFF. The CDR3 DNA reads TGTGCCAGCAGCAGAGGTGTGAGTGAAAAACTGTTTTTT.

As concerns this clone: Mismatch with germline at one junction end may stem from a read error. The DNA of the CDR3 is TGTGCTAGCAGCTTAGGACTTAAAGAGACCCAGTACTTC. As protein: CASSLGLKETQYF. The chain has TRBV7-7 and TRBJ2-5; possibly TRBD2 for D (5 bases). The CDR3 totals 13 residues. CDR1 and CDR2 (germline): SSHAT, FNYEAQ (reference sequence).

This chain uses TRBV19 with TRBJ1-2; maybe TRBD1 (6 bases). V lost 5 bases and J 6 bases, leaving 13 bases between the germline ends. Germline V gene data show CDR1 as LNHDA and CDR2 as SQIVND (reference sequence). The length of the CDR3 is 13 residues. The DNA of the CDR3 is TGTGCCAGTAGTGTACAGGGCATGGATGGCTACACCTTC. Its translation: CASSVQGMDGYTF.

V is TRBV19 and J is TRBJ1-2; no definite D call. The CDR3 is 12 residues long. Deletions cut 6 bases from V and 4 bases from J, with 9 bases between. Germline V gives CDR1 LNHDA, CDR2 SQIVND (reference sequence). Here the CDR3 reads CASSVAAYGYTF. As DNA, the CDR3 is TGTGCCAGTAGCGTGGCTGCCTATGGCTACACCTTC.